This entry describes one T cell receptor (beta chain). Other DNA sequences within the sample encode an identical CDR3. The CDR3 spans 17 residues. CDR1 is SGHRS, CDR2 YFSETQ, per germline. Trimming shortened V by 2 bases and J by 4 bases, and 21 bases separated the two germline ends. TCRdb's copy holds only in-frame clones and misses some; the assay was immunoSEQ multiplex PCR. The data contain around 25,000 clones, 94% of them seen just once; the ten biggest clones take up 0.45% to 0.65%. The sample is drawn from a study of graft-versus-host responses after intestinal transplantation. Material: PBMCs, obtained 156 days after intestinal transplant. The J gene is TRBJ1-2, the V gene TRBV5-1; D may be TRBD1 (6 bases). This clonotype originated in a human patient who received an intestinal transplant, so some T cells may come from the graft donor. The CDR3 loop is CASSFLGQANPTYGYTF. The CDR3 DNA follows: TGCGCCAGCAGCTTCTTGGGACAAGCAAACCCCACCTATGGCTACACCTTC. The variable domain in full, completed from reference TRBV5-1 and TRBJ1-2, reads KAGVTQTPRYLIKTRGQQVTLSCSPISGHRSVSWYQQTPGQGLQFLFEYFSETQRNKGNFPGRFSGRQFSNSRSEMNVSTLELGDSALYLCASSFLGQANPTYGYTFGSGTRLTVV.